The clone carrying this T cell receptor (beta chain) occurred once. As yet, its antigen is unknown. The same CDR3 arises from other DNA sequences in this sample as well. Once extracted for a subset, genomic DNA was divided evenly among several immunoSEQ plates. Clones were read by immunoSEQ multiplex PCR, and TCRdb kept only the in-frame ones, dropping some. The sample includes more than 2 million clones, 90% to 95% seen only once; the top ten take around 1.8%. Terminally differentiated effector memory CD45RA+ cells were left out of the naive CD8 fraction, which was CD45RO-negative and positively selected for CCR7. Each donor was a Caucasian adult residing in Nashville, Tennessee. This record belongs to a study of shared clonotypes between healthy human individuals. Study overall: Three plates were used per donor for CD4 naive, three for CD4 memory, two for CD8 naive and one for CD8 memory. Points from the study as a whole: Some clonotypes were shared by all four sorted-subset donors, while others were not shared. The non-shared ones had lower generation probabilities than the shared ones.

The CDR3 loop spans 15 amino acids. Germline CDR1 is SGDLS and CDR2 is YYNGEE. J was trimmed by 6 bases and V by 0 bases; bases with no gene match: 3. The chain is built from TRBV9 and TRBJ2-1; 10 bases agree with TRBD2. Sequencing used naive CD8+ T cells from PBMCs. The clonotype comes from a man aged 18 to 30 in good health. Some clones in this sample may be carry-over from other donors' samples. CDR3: CASSVDSGRSNEQFF. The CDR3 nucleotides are TGTGCCAGCAGCGTAGATAGCGGGAGGTCCAATGAGCAGTTCTTC.